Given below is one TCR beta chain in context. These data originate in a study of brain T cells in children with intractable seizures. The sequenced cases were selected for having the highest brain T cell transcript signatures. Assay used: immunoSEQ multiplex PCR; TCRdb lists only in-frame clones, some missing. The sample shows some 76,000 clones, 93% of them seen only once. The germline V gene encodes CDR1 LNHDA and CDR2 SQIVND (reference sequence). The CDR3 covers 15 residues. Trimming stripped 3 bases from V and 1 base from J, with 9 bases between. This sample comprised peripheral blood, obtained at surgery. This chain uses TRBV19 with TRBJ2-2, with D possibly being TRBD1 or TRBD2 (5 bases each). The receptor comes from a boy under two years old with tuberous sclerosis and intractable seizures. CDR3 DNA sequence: TGTGCCAGTAGTATTGGTGGGGGGAACACCGGGGAGCTGTTTTTT. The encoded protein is CASSIGGGNTGELFF. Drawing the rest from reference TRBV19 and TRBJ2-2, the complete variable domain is DGGITQSPKYLFRKEGQNVTLSCEQNLNHDAMYWYRQDPGQGLRLIYYSQIVNDFQKGDIAEGYSVSREKKESFPLTVTSAQKNPTAFYLCASSIGGGNTGELFFGEGSRLTVL.